One and the same sample provided the 29 T cell receptor beta chains below, sequenced in a study of blood T cell repertoires in COVID-19. Assay: immunoSEQ multiplex PCR; the TCRdb copy retains only in-frame clones and omits some. Of approximately 210,000 clones in the sample, more than 65% were seen once. Sequencing input: peripheral blood. The receptors derive from a woman of 80 years or more with acute or convalescent COVID-19.

The J gene is TRBJ2-3, the V gene TRBV12-5; 11 bases map to TRBD2. V lost 1 base and J lost 3; bases outside the gene matches: 6. The V gene's germline CDR1 is LGHNT and CDR2 FRNRAP. This CDR3 has 17 residues. DNA for the CDR3: TGTGCTAGTGGTTTGGCCCCCGGGACTAGCGGTACAGATACGCAGTATTTT. It is translated as CASGLAPGTSGTDTQYF.

The chain combines TRBV14 with TRBJ1-1; TRBD1 might be the D (5 bases). The CDR3 runs to 14 residues. Germline V gene sequence: CDR1 SGHDN, CDR2 FVKESK. The V end was cut by 0 bases, the J end by 6 bases, with 11 bases between. The CDR3, as DNA: TGTGCCAGCAGCCAAGATACGCGGGGCGCTGAAGCTTTCTTT. Translating it yields CASSQDTRGAEAFF.

The sample holds one count of this clone. This rearrangement joins TRBV7-2 to TRBJ1-1; D gene ambiguous. Germline V CDR1 and CDR2: SGHTA, FQGNSA. Trimming pared 6 bases from V and 5 bases from J, leaving 19 bases between. The CDR3 consists of 15 residues. CDR3 in amino acids: CASSTPGGRRTEAFF. Written as DNA, the CDR3 is TGTGCCAGCAGTACCCCGGGAGGTCGGAGAACTGAAGCTTTCTTT.

This clone was seen a single time. The chain links TRBV2 to TRBJ1-3; 9 nucleotides agree with TRBD1. V shed 7 bases and J 1 base; nucleotides not matched to a gene: 8. CDR1 and CDR2 from the germline V gene are SNHLY and FYNNEI. The CDR3 is made up of 16 amino acids. CDR3 coding DNA: TGTGCCAGCACCACCGGGACAGGGTTATCTGGAAACACCATATATTTT. This encodes CASTTGTGLSGNTIYF.

The J gene is TRBJ1-2, the V gene TRBV18; TRBD1 might be the D (5 bases). The CDR3 is made up of 15 amino acids. Germline CDR1 KGHSH, CDR2 LQKENI. With 3 bases removed from V and 4 bases from J, the gap between germline ends came to 15 bases. The CDR3 nucleotides read TGTGCCAGCTCACCCGCCCAGGGTTTCGGCTATGGCTACACCTTC. Amino acids: CASSPAQGFGYGYTF.

In this sample, this clone turned up once. The chain uses TRBV28 and TRBJ2-3; D gene ambiguous. This CDR3 region has 12 residues. Trimming left V 6 bases short and J 6 bases short, with 10 bases between. Germline CDR1 MDHEN, CDR2 SYDVKM. CDR3 in amino acids: CASSPPQDTQYF. The DNA of the CDR3 is TGTGCCAGCAGCCCCCCCCAGGATACGCAGTATTTT.

The chain links TRBV29-1 to TRBJ2-7; 7 nucleotides match TRBD1. Germline CDR1 reads SQVTM; CDR2 reads ANQGSEA. The CDR3 is 13 amino acids. V was clipped by 5 bases and J by 2 bases; unmatched bases: 6. The CDR3 nucleotides are TGCAGCGTTCGAGGACAGGCGCCCTACGAGCAGTACTTC. Protein product: CSVRGQAPYEQYF.

In its sample, this clone was seen a few times. The chain carries TRBV6-2 or TRBV6-3 and TRBJ2-7; 8 bases line up with TRBD1. V gave up 4 bases and J gave up 5 bases; unmatched junction bases: 10. The CDR3 runs to 15 residues. Germline V gene lookup returns CDR1 MNHEY and CDR2 SVGEGT. The CDR3 loop reads CASSSSGGRGNEQYF. The CDR3 bases are TGTGCCAGCAGTTCGTCAGGGGGCCGTGGTAACGAGCAGTACTTC.

The chain links TRBV10-3 to TRBJ2-3; TRBD1 might be the D (6 bases). The germline V gene has CDR1 ENHRY and CDR2 SYGVKD. The CDR3 contains 13 residues. The germline V and J ends were trimmed by 10 bases and 0 bases, with 11 bases remaining between them. The CDR3, as DNA: TGTGCCAGCCGGACAGCGAGCACAGATACGCAGTATTTT. This encodes CASRTASTDTQYF.

This sequence joins TRBV5-1 and TRBJ1-6; a possible D gene is TRBD1 (5 bases). This CDR3 comprises 14 residues. V dropped 3 bases and J dropped 5 bases, with 9 bases sitting between them. CDR1 is SGHRS, CDR2 YFSETQ, per germline. The CDR3 DNA reads as TGCGCCAGCAGCTGGGGGGGGAATAATTCACCCCTCCACTTT. Protein: CASSWGGNNSPLHF. The whole variable domain, filled in from reference TRBV5-1 and TRBJ1-6, reads KAGVTQTPRYLIKTRGQQVTLSCSPISGHRSVSWYQQTPGQGLQFLFEYFSETQRNKGNFPGRFSGRQFSNSRSEMNVSTLELGDSALYLCASSWGGNNSPLHFGNGTRLTVT.

This chain connects TRBV5-5 to TRBJ1-1; D remains ambiguous. The CDR3 runs to 13 residues. Between the trimmed V and J ends, which lost 3 bases and 1 base, there was a span of 7 bases. The germline V gene has CDR1 SGHKS and CDR2 YYEKEE (reference sequence). The CDR3: CASSYEPNTEAFF. In DNA form, the CDR3 reads TGTGCCAGCAGCTACGAGCCGAACACTGAAGCTTTCTTT.

The rearrangement uses TRBV27 and TRBJ1-5; D is perhaps TRBD1 (5 bases). The CDR3 is 14 residues long. V lost 3 bases, J lost 1 base, and 7 bases lay in between. Per the germline V gene, CDR1 is MNHEY and CDR2 is SMNVEV (reference sequence). CDR3 nucleotide sequence: TGTGCCAGCAGTTTGTGGGGCAGCAATCAGCCCCAGCATTTT. It codes for CASSLWGSNQPQHF.

The V gene is TRBV7-9, the J gene TRBJ1-1, with 12 bases lining up with TRBD1. The CDR3 runs to 15 residues. Losses at the gene ends were 0 bases for V and 8 bases for J; bases not matched to a gene: 4. Germline V gives CDR1 SEHNR, CDR2 FQNEAQ (reference sequence). The CDR3 sequence is CASSLAQGQGAEAFF. The DNA of the CDR3 is TGTGCCAGCAGCTTAGCGCAGGGACAGGGGGCCGAAGCTTTCTTT.

This clone appeared once. This chain connects TRBV6-5 to TRBJ1-4; D may be TRBD1 (5 bases). Germline CDR1 reads MNHEY; CDR2 reads SVGAGI. Trimming cost V 6 bases and J 4 bases, with 9 bases left between them. The CDR3 length is 13 residues. The CDR3 nucleotides are TGTGCCAGCAGGCCGACAGTTAATGAAAAACTGTTTTTT. Amino acids: CASRPTVNEKLFF.

Here the CDR3 reads CASSPTGRADTGELFF. The CDR3 DNA sequence: TGTGCCAGCTCACCGACGGGGAGGGCGGACACCGGGGAGCTGTTTTTT. The chain recombines TRBV18 with TRBJ2-2, with 7 bases lining up with TRBD2. This CDR3 region has 16 residues. J gave up 3 bases and V 3 bases, and 7 bases lay outside the gene matches. CDR1 is KGHSH and CDR2 is LQKENI in the germline V gene.

This chain joins TRBV6-5 and TRBJ1-1; perhaps TRBD1 as D (5 bases). V was trimmed by 5 bases and J by 0 bases, leaving 10 bases between them. Germline values: CDR1 MNHEY, CDR2 SVGAGI. The CDR3 covers 14 residues. CDR3 in amino acids: CASSQRQLNTEAFF. In DNA, the CDR3 is TGTGCCAGCAGTCAACGACAGCTGAACACTGAAGCTTTCTTT.

V usage is TRBV5-5 and J usage is TRBJ1-1; 7 nucleotides line up with TRBD1. Trimming cost V 4 bases and J 5 bases; bases outside gene matches: 14. CDR3 length: 16 residues. Germline V gene lookup returns CDR1 SGHKS and CDR2 YYEKEE (reference sequence). CDR3 nucleotides: TGTGCCAGCAGCCCCTTCCCCGACAGGGTGGGAACTGAAGCTTTCTTT. It is translated as CASSPFPDRVGTEAFF. Complete variable domain (other parts from reference TRBV5-5 and TRBJ1-1): DAGVTQSPTHLIKTRGQQVTLRCSPISGHKSVSWYQQVLGQGPQFIFQYYEKEERGRGNFPDRFSARQFPNYSSELNVNALLLGDSALYLCASSPFPDRVGTEAFFGQGTRLTVV.

The V and J genes are TRBV18 and TRBJ1-1, with D tentatively TRBD1 (6 bases). V was pared by 5 bases and J by 6 bases, with 22 bases between. The length of the CDR3 is 16 residues. Germline lookup yields CDR1 KGHSH and CDR2 LQKENI. The CDR3 loop reads CASSSLIPGAQAEAFF. CDR3 DNA: TGTGCCAGCTCATCGTTAATCCCAGGGGCCCAGGCTGAAGCTTTCTTT.

This chain uses TRBV30 with TRBJ1-4, with D possibly being TRBD1 (6 bases). Germline V lookup: CDR1 GTSNPN, CDR2 SVGIG (reference sequence). V gave up 2 bases and J gave up 0 bases, with 13 bases separating them. The CDR3 is made up of 16 amino acids. The CDR3 here is CAWSFRGLATNEKLFF. DNA for the CDR3: TGTGCCTGGAGTTTCAGGGGCCTGGCAACTAATGAAAAACTGTTTTTT. Together with reference TRBV30 and TRBJ1-4, the CDR3 gives the full variable domain: SQTIHQWPATLVQPVGSPLSLECTVEGTSNPNLYWYRQAAGRGLQLLFYSVGIGQISSEVPQNLSASRPQDRQFILSSKKLLLSDSGFYLCAWSFRGLATNEKLFFGSGTQLSVL.

The chain couples TRBV27 to TRBJ1-4; 8 bases are shared with TRBD1. V was clipped by 6 bases and J by 6 bases; unmatched bases: 9. The CDR3 loop spans 15 amino acids. Per germline, CDR1 MNHEY and CDR2 SMNVEV (reference sequence). CDR3 in DNA: TGTGCCAGCAGACCTCCAGGGGGCTTCGATGAAAAACTGTTTTTT. This codes for CASRPPGGFDEKLFF.

This clone was observed a handful of times. The CDR3 reads CATSSGGLRNQPQHF. In DNA, the CDR3 is TGTGCCACCAGCAGCGGGGGGCTAAGGAATCAGCCCCAGCATTTT. The chain has TRBV15 and TRBJ1-5; perhaps TRBD1 as D (6 bases). With 3 bases removed from V and 4 bases from J, the gap between germline ends came to 13 bases. Germline loops: CDR1 LNHNV, CDR2 YYDKDF (reference sequence). The CDR3 consists of 15 residues.

This chain links TRBV28 with TRBJ1-5; D uncertain. Germline assignment: CDR1 MDHEN and CDR2 SYDVKM. Trimming stripped 5 bases from V and 0 bases from J, with 23 bases between. This CDR3 is 19 amino acids long. The CDR3 protein is CASSPVGRLTLYSNQPQHF. The CDR3 DNA sequence: TGTGCCAGCAGTCCTGTCGGGAGGTTAACCCTATATAGCAATCAGCCCCAGCATTTT. The variable domain in full, completed from reference TRBV28 and TRBJ1-5, reads DVKVTQSSRYLVKRTGEKVFLECVQDMDHENMFWYRQDPGLGLRLIYFSYDVKMKEKGDIPEGYSVSREKKERFSLILESASTNQTSMYLCASSPVGRLTLYSNQPQHFGDGTRLSIL.

This chain links TRBV6-5 with TRBJ1-1, with unresolved D. The CDR3 length is 13 residues. V was shortened by 6 bases and J by 1 base, with 9 bases between the two germline ends. Germline V gene sequence: CDR1 MNHEY, CDR2 SVGAGI. The CDR3: CASSSTGNTEAFF. As DNA, the CDR3 is TGTGCCAGCAGCTCGACTGGGAACACTGAAGCTTTCTTT.

V is TRBV2 and J is TRBJ2-7; TRBD2 agrees at 11 bases. CDR3 length: 14 residues. V lost 6 bases and J lost 3; bases outside the gene matches: 4. Germline assignment: CDR1 SNHLY and CDR2 FYNNEI. The CDR3 is CASRTSGGVYEQYF. The CDR3 nucleotides read TGTGCCAGCAGAACTAGCGGGGGAGTCTACGAGCAGTACTTC.

The chain has TRBV3-1 (or the pseudogene TRBV3-2) and TRBJ2-1; 7 nucleotides align to TRBD2. The CDR3 runs to 15 residues. Germline V gene sequence: CDR1 LGHDT, CDR2 YNNKEL (reference sequence). V dropped 3 bases and J dropped 0; count of bases not matched to a gene: 2. The CDR3 DNA sequence: TGTGCCAGCAGCCAGGGGGGGTCCTCCTACAATGAGCAGTTCTTC. This gives the protein CASSQGGSSYNEQFF.

The CDR3 protein is CASTPRGGGVTDTQYF. CDR3 DNA: TGTGCCAGCACCCCTCGGGGCGGGGGGGTAACAGATACGCAGTATTTT. This sequence joins TRBV7-9 and TRBJ2-3, with 9 bases that match TRBD2. The trim removed 7 bases at V and 3 bases at J, leaving 11 bases unmatched. The CDR3 consists of 16 residues. The germline V gene encodes CDR1 SEHNR and CDR2 FQNEAQ (reference sequence).

The chain is built from TRBV6-2 or TRBV6-3 and TRBJ2-3; TRBD1 might be the D (6 bases). This CDR3 region has 15 residues. V lost 0 bases to trimming and J lost 9 bases, with 16 bases between them. Germline V gene lookup returns CDR1 MNHEY and CDR2 SVGEGT. The CDR3 sequence: CASSYSAPGQYTQYF. CDR3 bases: TGTGCCAGCAGTTACTCGGCCCCAGGACAGTACACGCAGTATTTT.

This chain joins TRBV7-9 and TRBJ1-2; D is unresolved. CDR1 is SEHNR, CDR2 FQNEAQ, per germline (reference sequence). Trimming removed 5 bases from V and 0 bases from J, with 7 bases in between. The CDR3 totals 13 residues. The CDR3: CASSLLANYGYTF. CDR3 in DNA: TGTGCCAGCAGCCTGTTAGCTAACTATGGCTACACCTTC. The whole variable domain, filled in from reference TRBV7-9 and TRBJ1-2, reads DTGVSQNPRHKITKRGQNVTFRCDPISEHNRLYWYRQTLGQGPEFLTYFQNEAQLEKSRLLSDRFSAERPKGSFSTLEIQRTEQGDSAMYLCASSLLANYGYTFGSGTRLTVV.

The chain couples TRBV3-1 (or the pseudogene TRBV3-2) to TRBJ2-5; 8 nucleotides agree with TRBD2. CDR3 length: 17 residues. V trimming: 4 bases; J trimming: 1 base; junction bases outside the gene matches: 11. Germline-derived CDR1 and CDR2 are LGHDT and YNNKEL (reference sequence). CDR3 in DNA: TGTGCCAGCAGCCCAGGGCTACTAGCGGTATTCCAAGAGACCCAGTACTTC. Protein sequence: CASSPGLLAVFQETQYF.